A selection of T cell receptor beta chains follows, all from one sample in a study of beta chain features in type 1 diabetes. Clones were sequenced by immunoSEQ multiplex PCR, and TCRdb holds only the in-frame ones, with some missing. The sample shows more than 8,500 clones, around 78% of them seen only once. Sequenced sample: Tregs from blood. These receptors were obtained from a woman between 18 and 29 years old in good health. Both conserved end residues are part of each CDR3. Fields, in order: J gene, D gene, clone size, CDR3 length, V gene, CDR3 protein, CDR3 DNA. The D gene is left open where the match is weak. Size values are once, few and many counts, or a class for expanded clones, and some rows have none.

TRBJ2-2	.	few	14	TRBV19	CASSTGWNTGELFF	TGTGCCAGTAGTACAGGATGGAACACCGGGGAGCTGTTTTTT
TRBJ2-7	.	.	14	TRBV6-1	CASKRVGSSYEQYF	TGTGCCAGCAAAAGAGTGGGGAGCTCCTACGAGCAGTACTTC
TRBJ2-5	TRBD1	few	16	TRBV5-1	CASSLEPTGVGETQYF	TGCGCCAGCAGCTTGGAGCCGACAGGGGTGGGGGAGACCCAGTACTTC
TRBJ2-1	TRBD1	.	16	TRBV5-1	CASSLSRDRRYNEQFF	TGCGCCAGCAGCCTTTCCCGGGACAGAAGATACAATGAGCAGTTCTTC
TRBJ2-2	.	.	15	TRBV18	CASSPSGLITGELFF	TGTGCCAGCTCACCATCAGGCCTTATCACCGGGGAGCTGTTTTTT
TRBJ1-4	.	.	15	TRBV7-2	CASSFAPATNEKLFF	TGTGCCAGCAGCTTTGCACCGGCAACTAATGAAAAACTGTTTTTT
TRBJ2-5	.	.	10	TRBV30	CAWNSGEQYF	TGTGCCTGGAACAGTGGGGAGCAGTACTTC
TRBJ2-7	.	.	13	TRBV5-8	CASSWRQALGQYF	TGTGCCAGCAGCTGGAGACAGGCTCTGGGGCAGTACTTC
TRBJ2-1	.	.	16	TRBV19	CASSPTNILPYNEQFF	TGTGCCAGTTCCCCCACAAATATATTACCCTACAATGAGCAGTTCTTC
TRBJ2-2	.	.	15	TRBV10-3	CAISGAQGGTGELFF	TGTGCCATCAGTGGCGCACAGGGTGGCACCGGGGAGCTGTTTTTT
TRBJ2-1	TRBD2	.	13	TRBV29-1	CSVSWRESNEQFF	TGCAGCGTTTCGTGGCGGGAGTCCAATGAGCAGTTCTTC
TRBJ2-7	.	.	14	TRBV5-1	CASSLVGQPYEQYF	TGCGCCAGCAGCTTGGTAGGACAGCCCTACGAGCAGTACTTC
TRBJ1-1	.	once	13	TRBV7-8	CASSWGGATEAFF	TGTGCCAGCAGCTGGGGAGGGGCCACTGAAGCTTTCTTT
TRBJ1-5	.	once	15	TRBV6-1	CASRGTGYSNQPQHF	TGTGCCAGCAGGGGAACAGGGTATAGCAATCAGCCCCAGCATTTT
TRBJ2-5	.	.	17	TRBV27	CASSQGWGKKNQETQYF	TGTGCCAGCTCACAGGGTTGGGGAAAGAAAAACCAAGAGACCCAGTACTTC
TRBJ2-7	.	.	14	TRBV25-1	CASSELGGSYEQYF	TGTGCCAGCAGTGAATTGGGGGGCTCCTACGAGCAGTACTTC
TRBJ2-7	TRBD1	.	17	TRBV7-2	CASSLGTGTGLPYEQYF	TGTGCCAGCAGCTTAGGGACCGGGACAGGGCTTCCATACGAGCAGTACTTC
TRBJ2-7	.	.	15	TRBV7-6	CASSLEGGDSYEQYF	TGTGCCAGCAGCTTAGAGGGGGGGGACTCCTACGAGCAGTACTTC
TRBJ2-3	.	few	15	TRBV2	CASSEADRDTDTQYF	TGTGCCAGCAGTGAAGCGGACCGGGACACAGATACGCAGTATTTT
TRBJ2-1	TRBD2	.	13	TRBV30	CAWSGGAGNEQFF	TGTGCCTGGAGCGGGGGGGCAGGCAATGAGCAGTTCTTC
TRBJ2-1	.	.	12	TRBV5-1	CASSLDGGEQFF	TGCGCCAGCAGCCTCGACGGGGGTGAGCAGTTCTTC
TRBJ2-3	TRBD2	few	15	TRBV2	CASTYGLAAGDTQYF	TGTGCCAGCACTTACGGACTAGCAGCGGGCGATACGCAGTATTTT
TRBJ2-5	.	once	13	TRBV2	CASSELAGETQYF	TGTGCCAGCAGTGAACTAGCTGGAGAGACCCAGTACTTC
TRBJ2-3	TRBD2	.	15	TRBV7-9	CASSAGLADTDTQYF	TGTGCCAGCAGCGCGGGACTAGCGGACACAGATACGCAGTATTTT
TRBJ2-5	.	.	14	TRBV6-5	CASSYSGTKETQYF	TGTGCCAGCAGTTATTCTGGGACAAAAGAGACCCAGTACTTC
TRBJ2-7	TRBD1	.	14	TRBV18	CASSPGQALYEQYF	TGTGCCAGCTCACCAGGACAGGCCCTCTACGAGCAGTACTTC
TRBJ1-6	.	.	12	TRBV14	CPFSRGNSPLHF	TGTCCGTTTAGCCGGGGTAATTCACCCCTCCACTTT
TRBJ2-1	.	.	16	TRBV10-2	CASSESVSRVYNEQFF	TGCGCCAGCAGTGAGTCGGTTTCGAGGGTCTACAATGAGCAGTTCTTC
TRBJ2-7	TRBD1	few	15	TRBV27	CASGMGTGLSYEQYF	TGTGCCAGCGGGATGGGGACAGGGTTATCCTACGAGCAGTACTTC
TRBJ2-7	.	.	11	TRBV30	CATTKAYEQYF	TGTGCGACAACAAAAGCCTACGAGCAGTACTTC
TRBJ2-7	.	.	16	TRBV9	CASSQGGQGVEYEQYF	TGTGCCAGCAGCCAGGGTGGGCAGGGCGTTGAGTACGAGCAGTACTTC
TRBJ1-1	.	.	14	TRBV23-1	CASSQSWEYTEAFF	TGCGCCAGCAGTCAATCTTGGGAGTACACTGAAGCTTTCTTT
TRBJ2-5	TRBD2	.	16	TRBV10-3	CAISEGSGRPKETQYF	TGTGCCATCAGTGAAGGTAGCGGGAGGCCCAAAGAGACCCAGTACTTC
TRBJ1-5	.	few	13	TRBV7-9	CASSFSSNQPQHF	TGTGCCAGCAGCTTCTCTAGCAATCAGCCCCAGCATTTT
TRBJ1-2	.	.	14	TRBV5-4	CASRRRVSAYGYTF	TGTGCCAGCAGGCGCAGGGTCTCTGCCTATGGCTACACCTTC
TRBJ1-1	TRBD1	.	14	TRBV27	CASSQHRGRTEAFF	TGTGCCAGCAGCCAGCACAGGGGGCGGACTGAAGCTTTCTTT
TRBJ2-5	TRBD2	.	15	TRBV2	CASSFRGGLAQTQYF	TGTGCCAGCAGTTTTCGGGGGGGCTTGGCCCAGACCCAGTACTTC